One and the same sample provided the 17 T cell receptor beta chains below, sequenced in a study of identical twins (dated by TCRdb to 2016 to 2017). Libraries were made using 5' RACE. The sequencing machine was an Illumina HiSeq 2000. TCRdb cleaned the public reads at Q25 with fastp, built clones with MiXCR and kept in-frame beta chains. Entries are consolidated by CDR3 protein sequence, retaining the most common genes and DNA. A total of 570,000 or so distinct CDR3 sequences appear in this sample, approximately 9.6% of them only once. The ten largest clones represent roughly 3% of the sample. These data were also filed under a second study, of yellow fever vaccine responses in identical twins.

Sequencing was done on a sample of PBMCs. The origin of the receptors is a woman aged 18-35 years in good health.

The chain combines TRBV5-1 with TRBJ2-3; D is unclear. Germline V gives CDR1 SGHRS, CDR2 YFSETQ. The CDR3 spans 15 residues. Trimming stripped 2 bases from V and 2 bases from J, with 12 bases between. CDR3 nucleotide sequence: TGCGCCAGCAGCTTTCGTGGCACATACACAGATACGCAGTATTTT. It translates to CASSFRGTYTDTQYF.

The chain employs TRBV5-1 and TRBJ2-5, with D unresolved. Germline V gene data show CDR1 as SGHRS and CDR2 as YFSETQ. The CDR3 runs 16 residues. V dropped 4 bases and J dropped 4 bases, with 20 bases sitting between them. CDR3 bases: TGCGCCAGCAGCCCTCGTCGTTGGGGAACGGGAGAGACCCAGTACTTC. It translates to CASSPRRWGTGETQYF.

This chain joins TRBV7-3 and TRBJ2-1; 8 nucleotides line up with TRBD1. Germline trimming cut 1 base from V and 2 bases from J; bases unmatched to any gene: 4. CDR3 length: 16 amino acids. The germline gives CDR1 SGHTA, CDR2 FQGTGA. CDR3 coding DNA: TGTGCCAGCAGCTTAAGACAGGGGACGCCCTACAATGAGCAGTTCTTC. Translated, it gives CASSLRQGTPYNEQFF. Combining the CDR3 with reference TRBV7-3 and TRBJ2-1 gives the whole variable domain GAGVSQTPSNKVTEKGKYVELRCDPISGHTALYWYRQSLGQGPEFLIYFQGTGAADDSGLPNDRFFAVRPEGSVSTLKIQRTERGDSAVYLCASSLRQGTPYNEQFFGPGTRLTVL.

This clonotype was counted at least ten times. The chain has TRBV5-5 and TRBJ2-3; TRBD1 agrees at 7 bases. The junction had 7 bases not matched to a gene; V was cut back by 3 bases and J by 3 bases. The CDR3 runs 15 residues. Germline values: CDR1 SGHKS, CDR2 YYEKEE (reference sequence). This CDR3 is CASSWGQRKTDTQYF. The CDR3 DNA sequence: TGTGCCAGCAGCTGGGGACAGAGAAAAACAGATACGCAGTATTTT.

This clonotype was found many times. The chain's CDR3 is CASSRGRSVEQYF. CDR3 bases: TGTGCCAGCAGTCGCGGGAGATCAGTCGAGCAGTACTTC. V usage is TRBV6-1 and J usage is TRBJ2-7; TRBD2 agrees at 7 bases. Looked up from germline, CDR1 is MNHNS and CDR2 is SASEGT. CDR3 length equals 13 residues. With V trimmed by 5 bases and J by 6 bases, 7 bases remained unmatched.

The chain joins TRBV2 to TRBJ2-4, with D possibly TRBD1 on 5 matching bases. The germline V and J ends were trimmed by 6 bases and 3 bases, with 12 bases remaining between them. The germline gives CDR1 SNHLY, CDR2 FYNNEI. The CDR3 extends over 14 amino acids. The CDR3 nucleotides are TGTGCCAGCAGCCCCAGGGATAGCAAAAACATTCAGTACTTC. This sequence encodes CASSPRDSKNIQYF.

There are many counts of this clonotype. V and J are TRBV7-2 and TRBJ2-7; D gene uncertain. V dropped 0 bases and J dropped 2 bases, with 5 bases sitting between them. The CDR3 length is 13 residues. Germline V gene sequence: CDR1 SGHTA, CDR2 FQGNSA. The CDR3 region has the DNA TGTGCCAGCAGCTTAGCACAGACCTACGAGCAGTACTTC. Its translation: CASSLAQTYEQYF.

The J gene is TRBJ2-7, the V gene TRBV27; the D gene is possibly TRBD2 (5 bases). The CDR3 is made up of 14 amino acids. The V gene's germline CDR1 is MNHEY and CDR2 SMNVEV (reference sequence). V was cut by 4 bases and J by 3 bases, with 13 bases left in between. The CDR3 sequence: CASSSDSPLYEQYF. Written as DNA, the CDR3 is TGTGCCAGCAGTTCGGACTCCCCCCTCTACGAGCAGTACTTC.

The chain joins TRBV29-1 to TRBJ2-3; D is perhaps TRBD2 (5 bases). This CDR3 is built from 13 residues. The ends were cut back, 3 bases at V and 3 bases at J, with 10 bases in the middle. Germline V gene data show CDR1 as SQVTM and CDR2 as ANQGSEA. The CDR3 region is CSVDGDGTDTQYF. The CDR3 DNA reads TGCAGCGTTGACGGGGATGGGACAGATACGCAGTATTTT.

The table lists this clonotype with many counts. J is TRBJ2-7 and V is TRBV6-5; no clear D. The germline V and J ends were trimmed by 2 bases and 0 bases, with 8 bases remaining between them. The CDR3 spans 14 residues. Germline lookup yields CDR1 MNHEY and CDR2 SVGAGI. CDR3: CASSYRGPSYEQYF. The DNA for the CDR3 is TGTGCCAGCAGTTACCGAGGTCCCTCCTACGAGCAGTACTTC.

This clonotype was counted a few times. The V call is TRBV5-1, the J call TRBJ1-4; possibly TRBD1 for D (5 bases). Trimming pared 3 bases from V and 0 bases from J, leaving 9 bases between. The germline V gene encodes CDR1 SGHRS and CDR2 YFSETQ. This CDR3 contains 15 residues. CDR3 nucleotides: TGCGCCAGCAGCTGGGGCCAGGCAACTAATGAAAAACTGTTTTTT. It specifies CASSWGQATNEKLFF.

In its sample, this clonotype was seen many times. The chain employs TRBV5-6 and TRBJ2-2; D not resolved. The germline CDR1 and CDR2 sequences are SGHDT and YYEEEE. CDR3 length: 12 residues. V was trimmed by 1 base and J by 8 bases, leaving 6 bases between them. Here the CDR3 DNA reads TGTGCCAGCAGCTTGTACAGAGGGGAGCTGTTTTTT. It is translated as CASSLYRGELFF.

The rearrangement joins TRBV4-1 to TRBJ2-5; the D gene is possibly TRBD1 (5 bases). The ends were cut back, 0 bases at V and 0 bases at J, with 11 bases in the middle. Germline lookup yields CDR1 MGHRA and CDR2 YSYEKL. The CDR3 sequence is 16 residues long. DNA of the CDR3: TGCGCCAGCAGCCAAGAGGCAGGGCCGAACCAAGAGACCCAGTACTTC. Amino acids: CASSQEAGPNQETQYF.

The sample holds many counts of this clonotype. V usage is TRBV5-1 and J usage is TRBJ1-1; 9 nucleotides align to TRBD1. V gave up 4 bases and J gave up 5 bases; unmatched junction bases: 9. CDR3 length equals 15 residues. Germline assignment: CDR1 SGHRS and CDR2 YFSETQ. CDR3 nucleotide sequence: TGCGCCAGCAGCATACCGGACAGGGGATTTACTGAAGCTTTCTTT. The encoded protein is CASSIPDRGFTEAFF.

V gene TRBV7-9 combines with J gene TRBJ2-1; 8 positions agree with TRBD2. V lost 1 base, J lost 6 bases, and 8 bases stayed unmatched. CDR3 length: 16 residues. CDR1 and CDR2 (germline): SEHNR, FQNEAQ (reference sequence). DNA of the CDR3: TGTGCCAGCAGCTTAGGGCGGGGGGCAGGGGTCAATGAGCAGTTCTTC. Translation: CASSLGRGAGVNEQFF.

The sample holds many counts of this clonotype. This chain joins TRBV5-1 and TRBJ1-5, with TRBD1 as a possible D gene (5 bases). The ends were cut back, 4 bases at V and 9 bases at J, with 14 bases in the middle. This CDR3 comprises 13 residues. Per germline, CDR1 SGHRS and CDR2 YFSETQ. CDR3 sequence reads: CASSLTVTGPQHF. The CDR3 DNA reads as TGCGCCAGCAGCCTGACAGTCACGGGGCCCCAGCATTTT.

This clonotype was seen a handful of times. The gene calls are TRBV2 and TRBJ1-1; tentative D call: TRBD1 (5 bases). Looked up from germline, CDR1 is SNHLY and CDR2 is FYNNEI. This CDR3 has 15 amino acids. Trimming stripped 7 bases from V and 4 bases from J, with 19 bases between. CDR3 amino acids: CASTPNGGEGTEAFF. CDR3 sequence (DNA): TGTGCCAGCACCCCAAACGGGGGAGAGGGCACTGAAGCTTTCTTT.